The clone carrying this T cell receptor (beta chain) occurred many times. Its antigen is as yet unknown. These data originate in a study of T-cell reconstitution after alpha-beta-depleted transplantation in children. Unique molecular identifiers were incorporated when the TCRbeta library was constructed. TCRdb called the PCR reads again in MiXCR, with one record for every CDR3 protein. There are over 150,000 distinct CDR3 sequences in the sample; 11% occur only once, and about 12% lies in the top ten. Study-wide results and limits: Surviving recipient T cells and thymic progenitors underlay high day-60 TCRbeta diversity in some patients. The study reportedly traced alpha-beta T cells about two months after transplant to several hundred expanded graft clones.

The CDR3 is 14 residues long. V shed 5 bases and J 5 bases; nucleotides not matched to a gene: 7. The sequence was obtained from a boy younger than 10 with acute myeloid leukemia, due to receive a stem cell transplant. V is TRBV12-3 or TRBV12-4 and J is TRBJ2-7, with TRBD2 matching 9 bases. This specimen was PBMCs, taken before TCRalphabeta/CD19-depleted stem cell transplant. The CDR3 DNA is TGTGCCAGCAGTCGGCCGGGACTAGCTAACGAGCAGTACTTC. Translating gives CASSRPGLANEQYF.